The source of this TCR beta chain is a study of blood T cells in healthy people across ages. This clonotype was counted only a few times. The antigen is not known. The CDR3 runs 17 residues. Germline V gene sequence: CDR1 SGHTA, CDR2 FQGNSA. The junction had 8 bases not matched to a gene; V was cut back by 1 base and J by 7 bases. A J-beta primer mix and a sample-barcoded 5' primer were used in a second PCR of about 6 to 12 cycles. TCRdb itself ran the 5' RACE reads through MiXCR, one entry per CDR3 protein. Among more than 900,000 distinct CDR3 sequences listed, 29% were seen once. Study-wide findings and caveats: Diversity estimates from one million T cells were considered underestimates.

The sample was also linked to a second study, of T cells of mothers and their children.

The TCR comes from a woman in her 40s in good health. The genes are TRBV7-2 and TRBJ2-3; 13 bases fit TRBD2. Sequenced: blood. This chain's CDR3 is CASSLVGTSGVMNTQYF. Here the CDR3 DNA reads TGTGCCAGCAGCTTAGTAGGGACTAGCGGGGTCATGAATACGCAGTATTTT.